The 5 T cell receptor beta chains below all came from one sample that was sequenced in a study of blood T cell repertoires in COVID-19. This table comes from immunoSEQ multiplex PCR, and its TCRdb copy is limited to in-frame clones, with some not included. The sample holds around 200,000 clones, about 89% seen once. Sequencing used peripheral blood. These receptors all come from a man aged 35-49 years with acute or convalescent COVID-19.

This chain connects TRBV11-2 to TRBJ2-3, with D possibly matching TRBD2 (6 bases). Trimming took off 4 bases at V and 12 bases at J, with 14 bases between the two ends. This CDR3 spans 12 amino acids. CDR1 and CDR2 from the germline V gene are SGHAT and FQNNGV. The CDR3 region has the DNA TGTGCCAGCAGCTCGGGGCGGGGTTCCCAGTATTTT. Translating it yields CASSSGRGSQYF.

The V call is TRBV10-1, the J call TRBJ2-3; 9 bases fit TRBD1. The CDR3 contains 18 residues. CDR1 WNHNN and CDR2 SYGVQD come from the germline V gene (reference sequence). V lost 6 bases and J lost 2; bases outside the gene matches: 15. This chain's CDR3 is CASRGLFGQGSFTDTQYF. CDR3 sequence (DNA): TGCGCCAGCAGGGGGCTCTTCGGACAGGGGTCTTTCACAGATACGCAGTATTTT.

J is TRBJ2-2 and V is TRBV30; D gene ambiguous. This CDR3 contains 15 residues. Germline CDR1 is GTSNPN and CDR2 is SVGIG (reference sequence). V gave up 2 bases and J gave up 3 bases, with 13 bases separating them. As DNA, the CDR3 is TGTGCCTGGAGTTTCGGGTCCTTACACACCGGGGAGCTGTTTTTT. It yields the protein CAWSFGSLHTGELFF.

The CDR3 region is CASSLEGRQETQYF. CDR3 nucleotides: TGTGCCAGCAGCTTAGAAGGCAGGCAAGAGACCCAGTACTTC. The rearrangement joins TRBV7-9 to TRBJ2-5; D gene unclear. Per the germline V gene, CDR1 is SEHNR and CDR2 is FQNEAQ (reference sequence). The CDR3 spans 14 residues. V was trimmed by 1 base and J by 2 bases, leaving 8 bases between them.

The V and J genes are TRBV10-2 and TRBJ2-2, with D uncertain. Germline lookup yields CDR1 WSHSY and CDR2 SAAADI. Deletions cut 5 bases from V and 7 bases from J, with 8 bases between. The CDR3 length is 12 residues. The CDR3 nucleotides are TGCGCCAGCAGTTCCACAATCGGGGAGCTGTTTTTT. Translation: CASSSTIGELFF.